A single sample is the source of the 32 T cell receptor beta chains below, sequenced in a study of T cell responses to AZD1222 COVID-19 vaccine. The data were produced by immunoSEQ multiplex PCR, yet TCRdb's version contains in-frame clones alone and is incomplete. The profile shows about 150,000 clones, less than 90% of them singletons. The specimen was peripheral blood, collected after recovery from COVID-19. The origin of the receptors is an adult who had recovered from COVID-19.

The chain combines TRBV19 with TRBJ2-3; 9 bases match TRBD2. V was pared by 3 bases and J by 5 bases, with 6 bases of the junction left unmatched. This CDR3 region has 15 residues. The germline gives CDR1 LNHDA, CDR2 SQIVND (reference sequence). The CDR3 sequence: CASSIRLTSGDTQYF. The CDR3 DNA reads TGTGCCAGTAGTATCCGGTTGACTAGCGGAGATACGCAGTATTTT. Complete variable domain (other parts from reference TRBV19 and TRBJ2-3): DGGITQSPKYLFRKEGQNVTLSCEQNLNHDAMYWYRQDPGQGLRLIYYSQIVNDFQKGDIAEGYSVSREKKESFPLTVTSAQKNPTAFYLCASSIRLTSGDTQYFGPGTRLTVL.

The J gene is TRBJ1-2, the V gene TRBV4-1; TRBD1 matches at 7 bases. Losses at the gene ends were 3 bases for V and 4 bases for J; bases not matched to a gene: 5. Germline V lookup: CDR1 MGHRA, CDR2 YSYEKL. The CDR3 extends over 14 amino acids. The CDR3 loop reads CASSQGDSPYGYTF. The CDR3 DNA reads as TGCGCCAGCAGCCAGGGGGACAGTCCCTATGGCTACACCTTC.

The V call is TRBV7-2, the J call TRBJ2-7; the match to TRBD2 covers 8 bases. Germline CDR1 and CDR2: SGHTA and FQGNSA. The length of the CDR3 is 13 residues. After removal of 10 bases from V and 6 bases from J, the junction contained 11 bases not matched to a gene. The CDR3 protein is CATGSGRGGEQYF. As DNA, the CDR3 is TGTGCCACCGGGTCCGGGAGGGGCGGCGAGCAGTACTTC.

The V gene is TRBV9, the J gene TRBJ1-1; D remains unclear. V was pared by 3 bases and J by 1 base, with 13 bases between. This CDR3 is 15 amino acids long. From germline, CDR1 is SGDLS and CDR2 YYNGEE. CDR3 loop: CASSALYGGNTEAFF. CDR3 in DNA: TGTGCCAGCAGCGCTTTATATGGAGGGAACACTGAAGCTTTCTTT.

The chain is built from TRBV2 and TRBJ2-2; 13 bases are a match to TRBD2. The CDR3 runs to 15 residues. CDR1 and CDR2 (germline): SNHLY, FYNNEI. The trim removed 5 bases at V and 7 bases at J, leaving 4 bases unmatched. The CDR3 reads CASSRTSGRFGELFF. Written as DNA, the CDR3 is TGTGCCAGCAGTCGGACTAGCGGGAGATTCGGGGAGCTGTTTTTT.

The rearrangement links TRBV21-1 to TRBJ2-2; the D call in the table, TRBD2, was not verified against the DNA. TRBV21-1 counts as a pseudogene. This CDR3 has 16 amino acids. In DNA form, the CDR3 reads TGTGCCAGCAGCAAAGGCGGGGGCCCCTGCACCGGGGAGCTGTTTTTT. This gives the protein CASSKGGGPCTGELFF.

This clone was seen just once. The genes are TRBV4-1 and TRBJ1-5; the D is unclear. Germline V gene sequence: CDR1 MGHRA, CDR2 YSYEKL. CDR3 length: 16 residues. The V end lost 4 bases, the J end lost 0 bases, and 13 bases lay between the germline ends. The CDR3 region has the DNA TGCGCCAGCAGCCCCCTTCTGGTAGTTAGCAATCAGCCCCAGCATTTT. Translation: CASSPLLVVSNQPQHF.

The V call is TRBV4-1, the J call TRBJ1-1, with 8 bases matching TRBD1. After removal of 3 bases from V and 5 bases from J, the junction contained 17 bases not matched to a gene. Germline V gives CDR1 MGHRA, CDR2 YSYEKL. CDR3 size: 18 residues. As DNA, the CDR3 is TGCGCCAGCAGCCAGACCCCGACAGGGGAAGAGCCCGGTACTGAAGCTTTCTTT. Translated, it gives CASSQTPTGEEPGTEAFF.

The CDR3 DNA is TGCGCCAGCAGCCACTGGGACAGGTCTAACTATGGCTACACCTTC. This codes for CASSHWDRSNYGYTF. The gene calls are TRBV5-1 and TRBJ1-2, with 8 bases matching TRBD1. Germline CDR1 SGHRS, CDR2 YFSETQ. There are 15 residues in the CDR3. V shed 4 bases and J 0 bases; nucleotides not matched to a gene: 5.

The rearrangement links TRBV5-4 to TRBJ2-5, with 16 bases matching TRBD2. V gave up 5 bases and J gave up 3 bases; unmatched junction bases: 4. Germline CDR1 SGHNT, CDR2 YYREEE (reference sequence). The CDR3 loop spans 16 amino acids. The CDR3: CASSPGTSGREETQYF. CDR3 nucleotide sequence: TGTGCCAGCAGTCCCGGGACTAGCGGGAGGGAAGAGACCCAGTACTTC.

V and J are TRBV4-2 and TRBJ2-7, with TRBD1 as a possible D gene (6 bases). Between the trimmed V and J ends, which lost 3 bases and 1 base, there was a span of 16 bases. This CDR3 is 16 amino acids long. Germline loops: CDR1 LGHNA, CDR2 YNFKEQ. The CDR3: CASSHEQGEMSYEQYF. The CDR3, as DNA: TGTGCCAGCAGCCACGAACAGGGCGAGATGTCCTACGAGCAGTACTTC.

V gene TRBV5-1 combines with J gene TRBJ2-3, with 15 positions matching TRBD2. Per germline, CDR1 SGHRS and CDR2 YFSETQ. The V gene end was trimmed by 0 bases and the J gene end by 2 bases; junction bases not matched to a gene: 7. The CDR3 is 19 residues long. Here the CDR3 DNA reads TGCGCCAGCAGCTTGGGGACTAGCGGGAGGGCCCTAGTCACAGATACGCAGTATTTT. Its protein product is CASSLGTSGRALVTDTQYF.

The chain employs TRBV28 and TRBJ2-5, with D perhaps matching TRBD2 (6 bases). The V gene's germline CDR1 is MDHEN and CDR2 SYDVKM. The V end was cut by 8 bases, the J end by 7 bases, with 17 bases between. This CDR3 contains 13 residues. CDR3 sequence reads: CASGPGLGVTQYF. The CDR3 nucleotides are TGTGCCAGCGGACCGGGACTCGGGGTGACCCAGTACTTC.

This clone appeared once. This chain uses TRBV4-3 with TRBJ2-1; 8 nucleotides match TRBD2. CDR1 LGHNA and CDR2 YSLEER come from the germline V gene. Trimming took 3 bases from V and 9 from J; bases not matched to a gene: 1. The CDR3 has 12 residues. The CDR3 DNA is TGCGCCAGCAGCCATCGGGGGGGTGAGCAGTTCTTC. Its protein product is CASSHRGGEQFF.

This clone was seen once. The chain couples TRBV7-2 to TRBJ1-3, with D possibly being TRBD1 (5 bases). Germline V gives CDR1 SGHTA, CDR2 FQGNSA. V was cut by 3 bases and J by 0 bases, with 12 bases left in between. The length of the CDR3 is 16 residues. The CDR3: CASSLGDPSSGNTIYF. Written as DNA, the CDR3 is TGTGCCAGCAGCTTGGGGGACCCCAGCTCTGGAAACACCATATATTTT. The full variable domain, completed using reference TRBV7-2 and TRBJ1-3, is GAGVSQSPSNKVTEKGKDVELRCDPISGHTALYWYRQSLGQGLEFLIYFQGNSAPDKSGLPSDRFSAERTGGSVSTLTIQRTQQEDSAVYLCASSLGDPSSGNTIYFGEGSWLTVV.

The chain is built from TRBV28 and TRBJ1-1; D may be TRBD1 (6 bases). Germline V gives CDR1 MDHEN, CDR2 SYDVKM. Trimming pared 5 bases from V and 6 bases from J, leaving 16 bases between. This CDR3 has 14 residues. CDR3 sequence (DNA): TGTGCCAGCAGTCCCCAACATCCAGGGGCTGAAGCTTTCTTT. This encodes CASSPQHPGAEAFF.

This clone was detected only once. This chain uses TRBV14 with TRBJ1-1; D is possibly TRBD1 (5 bases). V was shortened by 3 bases and J by 1 base, with 9 bases between the two germline ends. The CDR3 totals 14 residues. The germline CDR1 and CDR2 sequences are SGHDN and FVKESK. In nucleotides, the CDR3 is TGTGCCAGCAGCCAGAGGACAAGGAACACTGAAGCTTTCTTT. It translates to CASSQRTRNTEAFF.

The V call is TRBV5-1, the J call TRBJ1-2; TRBD1 might be the D (5 bases). Germline V CDR1 and CDR2: SGHRS, YFSETQ. This CDR3 has 16 amino acids. V was trimmed by 2 bases and J by 8 bases, leaving 22 bases between them. The CDR3 sequence is CASSFESTGAGDGYTF. The CDR3 nucleotides read TGCGCCAGCAGCTTCGAAAGTACAGGCGCGGGAGACGGCTACACCTTC.

This chain links TRBV9 with TRBJ2-3; TRBD1 aligns across 8 bases. The junction had 4 bases not matched to a gene; V was cut back by 0 bases and J by 1 base. This CDR3 spans 16 amino acids. Germline V gene lookup returns CDR1 SGDLS and CDR2 YYNGEE. This chain's CDR3 is CASSVDGQGGTDTQYF. The CDR3 nucleotides are TGTGCCAGCAGCGTAGATGGACAGGGTGGCACAGATACGCAGTATTTT. Looking up the rest from reference TRBV9 and TRBJ2-3 gives the full variable domain: DSGVTQTPKHLITATGQRVTLRCSPRSGDLSVYWYQQSLDQGLQFLIQYYNGEERAKGNILERFSAQQFPDLHSELNLSSLELGDSALYFCASSVDGQGGTDTQYFGPGTRLTVL.

This clone is a singleton in its sample. The rearrangement joins TRBV19 to TRBJ1-1; 7 bases map to TRBD1. This CDR3 region has 13 residues. V gave up 5 bases and J gave up 4 bases; unmatched junction bases: 4. Looked up from germline, CDR1 is LNHDA and CDR2 is SQIVND (reference sequence). CDR3 protein: CASSSAGGTEAFF. CDR3 DNA sequence: TGTGCCAGTAGTTCGGCAGGGGGCACTGAAGCTTTCTTT.

This chain joins TRBV2 and TRBJ1-1; TRBD1 matches 7 bases. The CDR3 contains 15 residues. V shed 6 bases, J shed 6 bases, and the junction held 13 bases outside the gene matches. CDR1 is SNHLY and CDR2 is FYNNEI in the germline V gene. This chain's CDR3 is CASRERQGGRAEAFF. The DNA of the CDR3 is TGTGCCAGCAGGGAACGACAGGGAGGAAGGGCTGAAGCTTTCTTT. Together with reference TRBV2 and TRBJ1-1, the CDR3 gives the full variable domain: EPEVTQTPSHQVTQMGQEVILRCVPISNHLYFYWYRQILGQKVEFLVSFYNNEISEKSEIFDDQFSVERPDGSNFTLKIRSTKLEDSAMYFCASRERQGGRAEAFFGQGTRLTVV.

The rearrangement joins TRBV10-3 to TRBJ1-1; no clear D. The V gene's germline CDR1 is ENHRY and CDR2 SYGVKD. The CDR3 totals 15 residues. The V gene lost 5 bases and the J gene lost 1 base, with 14 bases spanning the gap. CDR3 sequence (DNA): TGTGCCATCAGTACTACGAGCTTCGGGAACACTGAAGCTTTCTTT. Its translation: CAISTTSFGNTEAFF.

The genes are TRBV7-6 and TRBJ2-7; 11 bases align to TRBD2. CDR1 and CDR2 (germline): SGHVS, FNYEAQ. V lost 5 bases to trimming and J lost 5 bases; unmatched junction nucleotides: 8. The CDR3 loop spans 15 amino acids. CDR3 bases: TGTGCCAGCAGCAGTACTAGCGGGAGTATCAACGAGCAGTACTTC. It specifies CASSSTSGSINEQYF.

The chain employs TRBV29-1 and TRBJ1-5, with TRBD1 matching over 10 bases. V dropped 6 bases and J dropped 6; count of bases not matched to a gene: 11. CDR1 and CDR2 from the germline V gene are SQVTM and ANQGSEA. The CDR3 covers 15 residues. The DNA of the CDR3 is TGCAGCGTCCTAACCGGGACAGGGGTAGGTCAGCCCCAGCATTTT. Translating gives CSVLTGTGVGQPQHF.

This clone was detected only once. This rearrangement joins TRBV13 to TRBJ2-7, with 9 bases lining up with TRBD2. J gave up 5 bases and V 5 bases, and 4 bases lay outside the gene matches. CDR3 length: 13 amino acids. Germline assignment: CDR1 PRHDT and CDR2 FYEKMQ (reference sequence). CDR3 in DNA: TGTGCCAGCAGCCGACTAGCGGTGGACGAGCAGTACTTC. Its protein product is CASSRLAVDEQYF.

V is TRBV28 and J is TRBJ2-1, with 10 nucleotides matching TRBD2. The CDR3 extends over 20 amino acids. The trim removed 6 bases at V and 0 bases at J, leaving 17 bases unmatched. From germline, CDR1 is MDHEN and CDR2 SYDVKM. CDR3 in amino acids: CASSSPRLAGEGDSYNEQFF. The CDR3 bases are TGTGCCAGCAGCTCCCCCCGGCTAGCGGGAGAAGGGGACTCCTACAATGAGCAGTTCTTC. Full variable domain (outside the CDR3, taken from reference TRBV28 and TRBJ2-1): DVKVTQSSRYLVKRTGEKVFLECVQDMDHENMFWYRQDPGLGLRLIYFSYDVKMKEKGDIPEGYSVSREKKERFSLILESASTNQTSMYLCASSSPRLAGEGDSYNEQFFGPGTRLTVL.

The chain has TRBV5-6 and TRBJ2-3; unclear D gene. The CDR3 consists of 16 residues. V was trimmed by 0 bases and J by 0 bases, leaving 11 bases between them. The germline V gene has CDR1 SGHDT and CDR2 YYEEEE. CDR3 coding DNA: TGTGCCAGCAGCTTGGGGGGTTCAGCTAGCACAGATACGCAGTATTTT. Residues: CASSLGGSASTDTQYF.

CDR3 loop: CSASRQGSDTQYF. CDR3 sequence (DNA): TGCAGTGCTAGTAGGCAGGGTAGTGATACGCAGTATTTT. The chain links TRBV20-1 to TRBJ2-3, with TRBD1 as a possible D gene (5 bases). This CDR3 is 13 amino acids long. Per germline, CDR1 DFQATT and CDR2 SNEGSKA (reference sequence). The V and J ends lost 3 bases and 6 bases respectively, with 13 bases between them.

This chain uses TRBV2 with TRBJ1-4; D is undetermined. The CDR3 consists of 12 residues. Per germline, CDR1 SNHLY and CDR2 FYNNEI. V was pared by 1 base and J by 7 bases, with 4 bases between. CDR3 sequence (DNA): TGTGCCAGCAGTGAAGTTCGTGAAAAACTGTTTTTT. Translating it yields CASSEVREKLFF.

This clone was detected only once. The V and J genes are TRBV6-2 or TRBV6-3 and TRBJ2-2, with 9 bases matching TRBD1. From germline, CDR1 is MNHEY and CDR2 SVGEGT. The CDR3 covers 16 residues. J lost 5 bases, V lost 4 bases, and 8 bases had no gene match. The DNA of the CDR3 is TGTGCCAGCAGTTTCCATCAGACAGGGGGAACCGGGGAGCTGTTTTTT. It is translated as CASSFHQTGGTGELFF.

This sequence joins TRBV5-4 and TRBJ2-1; tentatively, D is TRBD2 (6 bases). The germline CDR1 and CDR2 sequences are SGHNT and YYREEE (reference sequence). V was shortened by 4 bases and J by 5 bases, with 16 bases between the two germline ends. The CDR3 consists of 15 residues. CDR3 DNA: TGTGCCAGCAGCAAGGGACTTGACCACGACAATGAGCAGTTCTTC. It encodes CASSKGLDHDNEQFF.

This chain links TRBV2 with TRBJ1-1, with D perhaps TRBD1 (6 bases). The CDR3 totals 14 residues. Germline CDR1 and CDR2: SNHLY and FYNNEI. Trimming stripped 4 bases from V and 1 base from J, with 10 bases between. For the CDR3, the DNA is TGTGCCAGCAGTGTGCAGGGGTCGAACACTGAAGCTTTCTTT. Its translation is CASSVQGSNTEAFF.